This T cell receptor (beta chain) stems from a study of spatial heterogeneity in lung cancer. Whole-study context: From matched bulk RNA-seq came a T cell module score, which showed a strong correlation with TCR transcript counts in tumor regions. Broader study findings: The number of expanded tumor alpha and beta chains correlated with mutation number.

This clonotype was seen many times. Its antigen is currently unknown. This beta chain appears as a stray read in a library generated for alpha chains; its size is not informative. The time point: sample taken at primary tumor resection. Samples came from 70 to 80 TRACERx patients with untreated early-stage lung cancer. No cells were sorted before sequencing. The whole RNA sequenced was extracted from tumor, nontumor lung or frozen PBMC. TCR cDNA molecules were tagged individually, and each one carried a unique molecular identifier. TCRdb reanalysed the 5' RACE reads using MiXCR and keeps one entry per CDR3 protein. The sample lists some 16,000 distinct CDR3 sequences, approximately 7% seen once, with around a fifth in the top ten. The source is a female donor with early-stage non-small cell lung cancer. The starting material was lung tumor tissue, obtained at surgery.

CDR3 nucleotides: TGTGCCAGCACCATGGTAGGGGGGCTCCTGAACACTGAAGCTTTCTTT. Protein sequence: CASTMVGGLLNTEAFF. The rearrangement links TRBV6-5 to TRBJ1-1, with D possibly being TRBD1 (6 bases). Trimming left V 7 bases short and J 0 bases short, with 18 bases between. Germline V lookup: CDR1 MNHEY, CDR2 SVGAGI. The CDR3 covers 16 residues.